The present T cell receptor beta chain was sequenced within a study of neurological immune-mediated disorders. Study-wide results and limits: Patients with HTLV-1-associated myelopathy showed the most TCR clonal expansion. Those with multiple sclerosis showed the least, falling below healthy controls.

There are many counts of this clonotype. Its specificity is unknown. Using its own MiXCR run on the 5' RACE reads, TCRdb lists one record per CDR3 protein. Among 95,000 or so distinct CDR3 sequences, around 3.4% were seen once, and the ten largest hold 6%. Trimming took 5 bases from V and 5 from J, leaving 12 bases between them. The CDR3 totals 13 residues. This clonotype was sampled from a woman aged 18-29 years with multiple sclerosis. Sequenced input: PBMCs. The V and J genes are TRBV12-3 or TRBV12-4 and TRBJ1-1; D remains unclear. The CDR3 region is CASSVSMGTEAFF. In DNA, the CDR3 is TGTGCCAGCAGTGTTTCTATGGGGACTGAAGCTTTCTTT.